The rows below give T cell receptor beta chains drawn from one sample of a study of a mutant IDH1 vaccine in newly diagnosed glioma. Their specific antigens are unknown. Sequencing used immunoSEQ multiplex PCR; TCRdb keeps in-frame clones, though not all of them. The sample shows tens of thousands of clones, approximately 80% of them seen only once. Material: PBMCs, obtained from a glioma patient whose treatment included an IDH1 peptide vaccine. Receptors originate from a woman aged 40 to 55 with glioma. Some clones in this sample may be carry-over from other donors' samples. The CDR3 runs from the conserved cysteine through the conserved F or W. A D gene is named only where the DNA matches it firmly. Rows may omit the clone size; those that give it use once, few, many or a size class.

J: TRBJ2-5; V: TRBV27; size: NA; D: NA; CDR3: CASSSFLQETQYF; DNA: TGTGCCAGCAGTTCGTTTCTCCAAGAGACCCAGTACTTC
J: TRBJ2-2; V: TRBV5-4; size: few; D: NA; CDR3: CASSGRGRGAGELFF; DNA: TGTGCCAGCAGCGGGCGGGGAAGGGGGGCCGGGGAGCTGTTTTTT
J: TRBJ2-1; V: TRBV7-7; size: NA; D: NA; CDR3: CASSLTGDSSGEQFF; DNA: TGTGCTAGCAGCTTAACCGGGGACTCCTCCGGTGAGCAGTTCTTC
J: TRBJ1-3; V: TRBV5-6; size: NA; D: NA; CDR3: CASTIRSGNTIYF; DNA: TGTGCCAGCACGATTCGCTCTGGAAACACCATATATTTT
J: TRBJ2-5; V: TRBV6-5; size: NA; D: NA; CDR3: CASSYSGGGRETQYF; DNA: TGTGCCAGCAGTTACTCGGGCGGGGGCAGGGAGACCCAGTACTTC
J: TRBJ1-1; V: TRBV2; size: NA; D: NA; CDR3: CASSVAGMGTEAFF; DNA: TGTGCCAGCAGTGTCGCAGGGATGGGAACTGAAGCTTTCTTT
J: TRBJ2-5; V: TRBV18; size: once; D: TRBD2; CDR3: CASSLGLAATPGETQYF; DNA: TGTGCCAGCTCACTAGGACTAGCGGCAACTCCCGGGGAGACCCAGTACTTC
J: TRBJ2-7; V: TRBV25-1; size: NA; D: NA; CDR3: CASSDRSYEQYF; DNA: TGCGCCAGCAGTGATAGGTCGTACGAGCAGTACTTC
J: TRBJ2-7; V: TRBV6-5; size: NA; D: TRBD1; CDR3: CASSDSGTGVHEQYF; DNA: TGTGCCAGCAGTGACTCCGGGACAGGGGTCCACGAGCAGTACTTC
J: TRBJ2-1; V: TRBV30; size: NA; D: NA; CDR3: CAWSYGADNEQFF; DNA: TGTGCCTGGAGTTACGGGGCAGACAATGAGCAGTTCTTC
J: TRBJ2-7; V: TRBV19; size: NA; D: NA; CDR3: CATLDTAYEQYF; DNA: TGTGCTACTTTGGACACTGCCTACGAGCAGTACTTC
J: TRBJ2-7; V: TRBV14; size: NA; D: TRBD1; CDR3: CASSQGGAGGSYEQYF; DNA: TGTGCCAGCAGCCAAGGTGGAGCAGGGGGATCCTACGAGCAGTACTTC
J: TRBJ1-2; V: TRBV28; size: once; D: NA; CDR3: CASSTPPKGYTF; DNA: TGTGCCAGCAGTACCCCCCCCAAGGGCTACACCTTC
J: TRBJ1-2; V: TRBV4-1; size: NA; D: TRBD1; CDR3: CASSQDGDRLSANYGYTF; DNA: TGCGCCAGCAGCCAAGATGGGGACAGGTTGTCGGCTAACTATGGCTACACCTTC
J: TRBJ1-1; V: TRBV7-2; size: few; D: NA; CDR3: CASSFVLTGTEAFF; DNA: TGTGCCAGCAGCTTCGTGTTGACCGGCACTGAAGCTTTCTTT
J: TRBJ1-1; V: TRBV19; size: few; D: NA; CDR3: CASSLQGLNTEAFF; DNA: TGTGCCAGTAGCTTACAAGGGTTGAACACTGAAGCTTTCTTT
J: TRBJ2-7; V: TRBV29-1; size: NA; D: NA; CDR3: CSAPDSCEQYF; DNA: TGCAGCGCCCCGGACAGTTGCGAGCAGTACTTC
J: TRBJ1-6; V: TRBV30; size: NA; D: NA; CDR3: CAWRTGRDSPLHF; DNA: TGTGCCTGGAGAACGGGGAGAGATTCACCCCTCCACTTT
J: TRBJ2-2; V: TRBV29-1; size: NA; D: NA; CDR3: CSVEREHLTGELFF; DNA: TGCAGCGTTGAACGTGAACATCTCACCGGGGAGCTGTTTTTT
J: TRBJ1-2; V: TRBV5-1; size: NA; D: TRBD1; CDR3: CASSLSATGATYGYTF; DNA: TGCGCCAGCAGCTTGAGTGCGACAGGGGCTACCTATGGCTACACCTTC
J: TRBJ2-7; V: TRBV2; size: NA; D: NA; CDR3: CASSEVGGARREQYF; DNA: TGTGCCAGCAGTGAAGTGGGGGGGGCTCGGAGAGAGCAGTACTTC
J: TRBJ1-2; V: TRBV5-1; size: NA; D: NA; CDR3: CASSLVGDGYTF; DNA: TGCGCCAGCAGCTTAGTAGGGGACGGCTACACCTTC
J: TRBJ1-1; V: TRBV5-1; size: NA; D: TRBD1; CDR3: CASSLPGQGLAFF; DNA: TGCGCCAGCAGCCTGCCGGGACAGGGACTAGCTTTCTTT
J: TRBJ1-4; V: TRBV15; size: NA; D: TRBD1; CDR3: CATSDRDRGFRGEKLFF; DNA: TGTGCCACCAGCGACCGGGACAGGGGGTTTCGGGGTGAAAAACTGTTTTTT
J: TRBJ1-2; V: TRBV19; size: NA; D: TRBD1; CDR3: CASSYGQGVSYGYTF; DNA: TGTGCCAGTAGTTACGGCCAGGGGGTCAGCTATGGCTACACCTTC
J: TRBJ2-5; V: TRBV9; size: NA; D: TRBD2; CDR3: CASSGTSGGVTETQYF; DNA: TGTGCCAGCAGCGGGACTAGCGGGGGGGTCACAGAGACCCAGTACTTC
J: TRBJ2-5; V: TRBV9; size: NA; D: NA; CDR3: CASSVVGGVQETQYF; DNA: TGTGCCAGCAGCGTAGTAGGGGGGGTACAAGAGACCCAGTACTTC
J: TRBJ2-7; V: TRBV6-5; size: NA; D: NA; CDR3: CASRTAIYEQYF; DNA: TGTGCCAGCAGAACCGCGATTTACGAGCAGTACTTC
J: TRBJ2-5; V: TRBV7-2; size: NA; D: TRBD1; CDR3: CASSPWTGVEETQYF; DNA: TGTGCCAGCAGCCCGTGGACAGGGGTTGAGGAGACCCAGTACTTC
J: TRBJ1-3; V: TRBV30; size: once; D: NA; CDR3: CAWKGRNSGNTIYF; DNA: TGTGCCTGGAAAGGACGGAACTCTGGAAACACCATATATTTT
J: TRBJ2-2; V: TRBV11-3; size: once; D: TRBD2; CDR3: CASSRGGNTGELFF; DNA: TGTGCCAGCTCCCGGGGGGGTAACACCGGGGAGCTGTTTTTT
J: TRBJ2-1; V: TRBV6-5; size: NA; D: NA; CDR3: CASSYGLSSYNEQFF; DNA: TGTGCCAGCAGTTACGGGCTATCCTCCTACAATGAGCAGTTCTTC
J: TRBJ2-7; V: TRBV5-1; size: NA; D: NA; CDR3: CASSWFRGYEQYF; DNA: TGCGCCAGCAGCTGGTTCAGGGGTTACGAGCAGTACTTC
J: TRBJ1-1; V: TRBV7-8; size: NA; D: NA; CDR3: CASSLGFLGDTEAFF; DNA: TGTGCCAGCAGCTTGGGCTTCTTGGGGGACACTGAAGCTTTCTTT
J: TRBJ1-1; V: TRBV7-9; size: once; D: NA; CDR3: CASSLDGRDTEAFF; DNA: TGTGCCAGCAGCTTAGACGGGCGGGACACTGAAGCTTTCTTT
J: TRBJ1-3; V: TRBV7-9; size: few; D: NA; CDR3: CASTVSTARNTIYF; DNA: TGTGCCAGCACCGTATCGACAGCGCGAAACACCATATATTTT
J: TRBJ2-3; V: TRBV7-7; size: once; D: NA; CDR3: CASSDPGPGDTQYF; DNA: TGTGCTAGCAGTGATCCCGGGCCCGGGGATACGCAGTATTTT
J: TRBJ1-2; V: TRBV5-4; size: NA; D: TRBD1; CDR3: CASSSGRGQGGYTF; DNA: TGTGCCAGCAGTTCAGGCAGGGGGCAGGGGGGCTACACCTTC
J: TRBJ2-7; V: TRBV13; size: NA; D: TRBD2; CDR3: CASSVGGLDEQYF; DNA: TGTGCCAGCAGCGTCGGGGGGTTGGACGAGCAGTACTTC
J: TRBJ2-3; V: TRBV5-1; size: NA; D: NA; CDR3: CASKYAIVTDTQYF; DNA: TGCGCCAGCAAATACGCGATCGTCACAGATACGCAGTATTTT
J: TRBJ2-7; V: TRBV30; size: NA; D: NA; CDR3: CAWSVLGIRYEQYF; DNA: TGTGCCTGGAGTGTACTTGGCATTCGGTACGAGCAGTACTTC